This TCR beta chain came from a study of PD-1 blockade in classical Hodgkin lymphoma. Study results and limitations: CD4+ TCR diversity rose significantly by C4D1, and CD8+ TCR diversity did not. Complete responders started with a diversity level that resembled newly diagnosed patients at baseline.

Regarding this clone: Its antigen is not identified.

With 8 bases removed from V and 3 bases from J, the gap between germline ends came to 16 bases. CDR3 length: 15 amino acids. Germline assignment: CDR1 MNHEY and CDR2 SVGAGI. Data came from immunoSEQ multiplex PCR; TCRdb stores just in-frame clones and leaves some out. The table shows about 27,000 clones, with roughly 72% occurring only once. Time point given: cycle 4 day 1 (C4D1), after more than 5 weeks of nivolumab. Every patient experienced relapse after autologous stem cell transplantation, and brentuximab vedotin exposure varied. Specimen: peripheral blood mononuclear cells (PBMCs), collected before the fourth cycle of nivolumab. The V and J genes are TRBV6-5 and TRBJ2-2; D possibly uses TRBD1 or TRBD2 (5 bases each). The receptor was isolated from a human donor with classical Hodgkin lymphoma. The CDR3, as DNA: TGTGCCAGCCTGCGTAGGGGAGCGGACACCGGGGAGCTGTTTTTT. It codes for CASLRRGADTGELFF.